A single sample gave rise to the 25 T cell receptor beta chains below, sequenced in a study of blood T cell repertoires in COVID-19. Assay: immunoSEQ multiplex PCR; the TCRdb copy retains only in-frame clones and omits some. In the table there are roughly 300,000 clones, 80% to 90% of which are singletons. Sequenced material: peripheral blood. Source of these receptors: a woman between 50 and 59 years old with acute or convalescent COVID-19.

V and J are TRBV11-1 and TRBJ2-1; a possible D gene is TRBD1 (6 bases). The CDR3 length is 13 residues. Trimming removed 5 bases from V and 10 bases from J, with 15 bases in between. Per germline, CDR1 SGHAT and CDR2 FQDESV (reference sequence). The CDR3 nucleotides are TGTGCCAGCAGCCATAATACAGGGCTGGAGCAGTTCTTC. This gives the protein CASSHNTGLEQFF. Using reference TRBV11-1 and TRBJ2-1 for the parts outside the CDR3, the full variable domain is EAEVAQSPRYKITEKSQAVAFWCDPISGHATLYWYRQILGQGPELLVQFQDESVVDDSQLPKDRFSAERLKGVDSTLKIQPAELGDSAMYLCASSHNTGLEQFFGPGTRLTVL.

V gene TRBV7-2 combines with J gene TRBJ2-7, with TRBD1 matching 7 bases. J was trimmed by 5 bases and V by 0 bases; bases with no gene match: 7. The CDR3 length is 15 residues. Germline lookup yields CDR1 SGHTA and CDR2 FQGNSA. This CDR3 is CASSLARDRVHEQYF. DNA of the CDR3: TGTGCCAGCAGCTTAGCGCGAGACAGGGTCCACGAGCAGTACTTC.

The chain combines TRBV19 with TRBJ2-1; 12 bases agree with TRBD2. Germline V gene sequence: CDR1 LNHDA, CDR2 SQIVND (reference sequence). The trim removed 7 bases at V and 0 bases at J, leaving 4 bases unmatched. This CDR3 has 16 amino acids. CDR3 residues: CASTMTSGGSYNEQFF. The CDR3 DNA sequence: TGTGCCAGTACTATGACTAGCGGGGGCTCCTACAATGAGCAGTTCTTC.

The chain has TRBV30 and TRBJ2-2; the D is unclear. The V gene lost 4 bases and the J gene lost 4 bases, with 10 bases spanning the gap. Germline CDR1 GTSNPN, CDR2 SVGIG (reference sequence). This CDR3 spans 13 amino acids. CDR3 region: CAWTRSVTGELFF. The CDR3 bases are TGTGCCTGGACTAGATCGGTCACCGGGGAGCTGTTTTTT.

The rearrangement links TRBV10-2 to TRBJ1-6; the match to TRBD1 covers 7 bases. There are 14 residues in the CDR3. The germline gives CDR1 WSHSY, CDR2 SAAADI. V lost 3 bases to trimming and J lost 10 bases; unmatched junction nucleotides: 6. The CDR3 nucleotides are TGCGCCAGCAGTGAACAGGGGCGCATCTCACCCCTCCACTTT. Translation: CASSEQGRISPLHF.

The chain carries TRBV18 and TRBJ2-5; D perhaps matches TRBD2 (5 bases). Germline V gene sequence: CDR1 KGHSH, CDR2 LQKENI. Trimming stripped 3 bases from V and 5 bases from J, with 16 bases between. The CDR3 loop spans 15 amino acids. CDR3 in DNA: TGTGCCAGCTCACCCACTTCGTCCAGGAGGGAGACCCAGTACTTC. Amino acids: CASSPTSSRRETQYF.

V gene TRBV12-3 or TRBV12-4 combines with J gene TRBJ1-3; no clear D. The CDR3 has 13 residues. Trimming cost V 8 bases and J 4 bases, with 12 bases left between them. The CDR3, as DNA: TGTGCCAGCTACAGACTAACCGGAAACACCATATATTTT. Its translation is CASYRLTGNTIYF.

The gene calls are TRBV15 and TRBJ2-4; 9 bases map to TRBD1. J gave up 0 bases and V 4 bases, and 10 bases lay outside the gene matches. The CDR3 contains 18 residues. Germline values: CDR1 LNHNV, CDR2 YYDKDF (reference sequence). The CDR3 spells CATSKPGQGSIAKNIQYF. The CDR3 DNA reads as TGTGCCACCAGCAAGCCCGGACAGGGGTCAATAGCCAAAAACATTCAGTACTTC.

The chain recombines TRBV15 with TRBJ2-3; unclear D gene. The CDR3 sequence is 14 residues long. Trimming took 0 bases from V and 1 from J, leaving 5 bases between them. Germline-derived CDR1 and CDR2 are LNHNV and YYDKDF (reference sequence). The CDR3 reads CATSREGGTDTQYF. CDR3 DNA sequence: TGTGCCACCAGCAGAGAGGGCGGCACAGATACGCAGTATTTT.

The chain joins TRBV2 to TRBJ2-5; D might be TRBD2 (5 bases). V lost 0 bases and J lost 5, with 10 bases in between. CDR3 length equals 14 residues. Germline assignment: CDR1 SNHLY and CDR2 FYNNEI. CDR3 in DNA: TGTGCCAGCAGTGAAGCACCGGGAACGGAGACCCAGTACTTC. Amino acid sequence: CASSEAPGTETQYF.

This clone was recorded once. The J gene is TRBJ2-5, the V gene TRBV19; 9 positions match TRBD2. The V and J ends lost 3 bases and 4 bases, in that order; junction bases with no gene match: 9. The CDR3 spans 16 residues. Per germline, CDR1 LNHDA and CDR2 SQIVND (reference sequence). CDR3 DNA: TGTGCCAGTAGTATCCAACTAGCGGGCATGAGAGAGACCCAGTACTTC. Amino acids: CASSIQLAGMRETQYF.

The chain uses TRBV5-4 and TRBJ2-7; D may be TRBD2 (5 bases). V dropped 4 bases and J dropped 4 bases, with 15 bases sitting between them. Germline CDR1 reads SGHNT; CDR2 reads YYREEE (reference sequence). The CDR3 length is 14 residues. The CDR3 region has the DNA TGTGCCAGCAGCCTGGACCGAGGGTTGTACGAGCAGTACGTC. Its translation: CASSLDRGLYEQYV.

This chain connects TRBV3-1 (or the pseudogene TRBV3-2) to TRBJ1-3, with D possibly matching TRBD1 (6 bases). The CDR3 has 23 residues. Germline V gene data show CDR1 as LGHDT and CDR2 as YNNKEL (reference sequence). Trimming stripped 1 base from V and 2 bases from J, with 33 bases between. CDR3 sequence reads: CASSQGWDSGTLLPQWAGNTIYF. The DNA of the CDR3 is TGTGCCAGCAGCCAAGGATGGGATTCGGGGACACTTTTACCCCAGTGGGCTGGAAACACCATATATTTT.

The CDR3 DNA sequence: TGCGCCAGCAGCCAAGATACTAGCGGGACAGGCGAGCAGTACTTC. Protein sequence: CASSQDTSGTGEQYF. The gene calls are TRBV4-3 and TRBJ2-7; 10 positions agree with TRBD2. V lost 0 bases and J lost 6; bases outside the gene matches: 5. CDR3 size: 15 residues. CDR1 and CDR2 from the germline V gene are LGHNA and YSLEER.

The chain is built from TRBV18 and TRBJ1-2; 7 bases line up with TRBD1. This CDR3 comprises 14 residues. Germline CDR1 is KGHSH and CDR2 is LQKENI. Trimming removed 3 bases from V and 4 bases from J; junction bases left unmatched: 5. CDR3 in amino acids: CASSPRAGGYGYTF. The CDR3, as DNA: TGTGCCAGCTCACCGAGAGCAGGGGGCTATGGCTACACCTTC.

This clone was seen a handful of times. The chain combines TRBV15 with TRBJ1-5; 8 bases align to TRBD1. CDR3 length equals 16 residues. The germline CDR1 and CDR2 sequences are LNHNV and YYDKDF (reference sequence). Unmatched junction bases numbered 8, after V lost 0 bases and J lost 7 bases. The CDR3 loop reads CATSRDWTGTDQPQHF. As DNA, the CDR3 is TGTGCCACCAGCAGAGATTGGACAGGGACGGACCAGCCCCAGCATTTT.

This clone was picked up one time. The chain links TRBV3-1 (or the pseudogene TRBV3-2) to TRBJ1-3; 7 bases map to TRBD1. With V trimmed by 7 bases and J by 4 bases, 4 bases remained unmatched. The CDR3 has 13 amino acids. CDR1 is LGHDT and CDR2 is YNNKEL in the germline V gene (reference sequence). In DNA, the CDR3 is TGTGCCAGCACCGACAGGGCGGGAAACACCATATATTTT. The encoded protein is CASTDRAGNTIYF.

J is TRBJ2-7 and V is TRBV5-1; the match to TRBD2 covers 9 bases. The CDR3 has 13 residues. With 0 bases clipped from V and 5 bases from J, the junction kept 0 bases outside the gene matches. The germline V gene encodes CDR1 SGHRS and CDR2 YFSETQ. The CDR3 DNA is TGCGCCAGCAGCTTGGCTAGCGGGAACGAGCAGTACTTC. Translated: CASSLASGNEQYF.

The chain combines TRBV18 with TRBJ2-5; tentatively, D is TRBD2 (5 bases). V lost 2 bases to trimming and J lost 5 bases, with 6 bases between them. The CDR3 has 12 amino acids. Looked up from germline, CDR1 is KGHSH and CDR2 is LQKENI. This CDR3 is CASSPTGETQYF. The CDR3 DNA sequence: TGTGCCAGCTCACCAACGGGGGAGACCCAGTACTTC.

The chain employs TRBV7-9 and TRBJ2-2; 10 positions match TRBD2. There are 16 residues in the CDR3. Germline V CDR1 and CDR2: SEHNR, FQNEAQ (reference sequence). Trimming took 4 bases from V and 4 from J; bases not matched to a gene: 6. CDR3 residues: CASSSSGRESTGELFF. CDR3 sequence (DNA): TGTGCCAGCAGCTCTAGCGGGAGAGAAAGCACCGGGGAGCTGTTTTTT.

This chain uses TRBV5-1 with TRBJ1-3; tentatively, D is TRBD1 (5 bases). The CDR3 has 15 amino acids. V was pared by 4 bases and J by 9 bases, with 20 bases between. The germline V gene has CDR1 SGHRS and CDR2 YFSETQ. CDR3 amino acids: CASSPGNSRATTIYF. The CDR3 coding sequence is TGCGCCAGCAGCCCTGGAAACTCCAGGGCTACCACCATATATTTT.

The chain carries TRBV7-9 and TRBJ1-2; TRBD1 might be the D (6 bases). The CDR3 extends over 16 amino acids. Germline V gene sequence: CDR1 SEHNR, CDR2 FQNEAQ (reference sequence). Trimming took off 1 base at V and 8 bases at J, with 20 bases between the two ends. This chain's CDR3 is CASSLELAGALGGYTF. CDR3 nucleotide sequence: TGTGCCAGCAGCTTAGAATTGGCAGGGGCCCTTGGGGGCTACACCTTC.

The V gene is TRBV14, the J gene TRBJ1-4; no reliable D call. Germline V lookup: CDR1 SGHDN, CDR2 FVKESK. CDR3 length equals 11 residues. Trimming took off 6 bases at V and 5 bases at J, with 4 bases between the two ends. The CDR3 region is CASSSNEKLFF. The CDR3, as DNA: TGTGCCAGCAGTTCGAATGAAAAACTGTTTTTT.

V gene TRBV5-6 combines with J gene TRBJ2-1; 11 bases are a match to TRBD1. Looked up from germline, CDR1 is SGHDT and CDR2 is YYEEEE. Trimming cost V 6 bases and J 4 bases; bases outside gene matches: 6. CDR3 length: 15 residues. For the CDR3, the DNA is TGTGCCAGCATCAGGACAGGGGGCCAGTACAATGAGCAGTTCTTC. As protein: CASIRTGGQYNEQFF.

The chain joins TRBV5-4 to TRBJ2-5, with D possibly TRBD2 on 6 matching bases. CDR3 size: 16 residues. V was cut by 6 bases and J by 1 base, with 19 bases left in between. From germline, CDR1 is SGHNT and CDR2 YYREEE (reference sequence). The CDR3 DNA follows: TGTGCCAGCATCCGGACTCCTACGGGGGTCCAAGAGACCCAGTACTTC. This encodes CASIRTPTGVQETQYF.